What follows describes a single T cell receptor beta chain. Germline values: CDR1 MDHEN, CDR2 SYDVKM. The CDR3 runs 17 residues. Trimming left V 2 bases short and J 1 base short, with 17 bases between. This specimen comes from a study of blood T cell repertoires in COVID-19. Sequencing was performed with immunoSEQ multiplex PCR; in TCRdb, only in-frame clones are kept and a portion is missing. The sample lists around 70,000 clones, under 95% seen once, with approximately 1.6% in the top ten. J is TRBJ1-1 and V is TRBV28; D perhaps matches TRBD1 (5 bases). This TCR came from a man in his forties or fifties with acute or convalescent COVID-19. The sequencing sample was made of peripheral blood. The CDR3 nucleotides read TGTGCCAGCAGTTTAGGAACAGGCGGTAGGTCGAACACTGAAGCTTTCTTT. The encoded protein is CASSLGTGGRSNTEAFF.